Listed here is a single TCR beta chain. The antigen remains unidentified. The entry originates in a study of OX40 agonist ivuxolimab in advanced cancers. Whole-study findings and limits: The study did not work out the antigen specificity of the expanded peripheral T cells. There was clonal expansion of CD4+ and CD8+ blood T cells by week 6 at 0.1 to 3.0 mg/kg.

Clones were read by immunoSEQ multiplex PCR, and TCRdb kept only the in-frame ones, dropping some. The table has 45,000 to 55,000 clones, 75% to 85% seen once. Patients with a history of autoimmune disease or on systemic immunosuppression were excluded. The germline V gene has CDR1 SGHTA and CDR2 FQGTGA. Deletions cut 3 bases from V and 4 bases from J, with 12 bases between. This CDR3 is built from 15 residues. The clonotype comes from an adult with an advanced solid tumor such as melanoma, head and neck, liver or kidney cancer. The sequenced sample was CD4+ or CD8+ T cells sorted from blood, obtained in a trial of the OX40 agonist ivuxolimab. The chain carries TRBV7-3 and TRBJ2-2; D is ambiguous. The CDR3 reads CASSFRISGTGELFF. The CDR3 DNA is TGTGCCAGCAGCTTCAGGATTTCGGGCACCGGGGAGCTGTTTTTT.